This TCR beta chain was identified during a study of CD8 T cells in Susac syndrome. General observations from the study: It was acknowledged in the study that its TCR sequencing and HLA analysis involved a relatively small number of individuals.

As concerns this clonotype: What it recognizes is unknown.

The multiple sclerosis control cohort comprised treatment-naive individuals presenting with stable or active relapsing-remitting disease. Random hexamers primed reverse transcription of about 0.45 to 1 ug RNA. MiXCR, run by TCRdb on the immunoSEQ multiplex PCR reads, gives a single entry per CDR3 protein. The sample gives around 200,000 distinct CDR3 sequences, 95% of which show up once; 0.082% is in the top ten. With 1 base removed from V and 5 bases from J, the gap between germline ends came to 21 bases. The CDR3 consists of 17 residues. The germline V gene encodes CDR1 LGHDT and CDR2 YNNKEL (reference sequence).

The V gene is TRBV3-1, the J gene TRBJ2-7; D is perhaps TRBD1 or TRBD2 (5 bases each). Sequenced material: CD4+ T cells from PBMCs. The sequence was collected from a human donor with multiple sclerosis. The CDR3 DNA sequence: TGTGCCAGCAGCCAAGGAATTCCGGGGCTGACATTAGACGAGCAGTACTTC. Translating it yields CASSQGIPGLTLDEQYF.